A selection of T cell receptor beta chains follows, all from one sample in a study of T cells in localized non-small cell lung cancer. Assay used: immunoSEQ multiplex PCR; TCRdb lists only in-frame clones, some missing. Among approximately 4,000 clones, 30% to 40% were seen once, and the ten largest hold 11%. The sequences come from normal lung tissue next to the tumor, collected before any cancer treatment. The receptors derive from a male donor aged 60 or over with stage III lung adenocarcinoma. Each CDR3 is given with its conserved first and last residue. D genes are given only for firm matches. Size is omitted from some rows. Given values are once, few, many or a class for expanded clones.

TRBJ2-1 TRBV11-3 14 few NA TGTGCCAGCAGCTCCCGGACAACTAACAATGAGCAGTTCTTC CASSSRTTNNEQFF
TRBJ2-2 TRBV15 14 few NA TGTGCCACCAGTGGACTATCTAACACCGGGGAGCTGTTTTTT CATSGLSNTGELFF
TRBJ1-4 TRBV11-3 16 few NA TGTGCCAGCAGCTTCGGTACGGGGCAAGGTAATGAAAAACTGTTTTTT CASSFGTGQGNEKLFF
TRBJ1-1 TRBV28 12 NA TRBD1 TGTGCCAGCAGTTTAGGACAGGGGGAGGCTTTCTTT CASSLGQGEAFF
TRBJ1-2 TRBV28 16 NA NA TGTGCCAGCAGTTTGTGGCTCGGAGCAGGGGCTTATGGCTACACCTTC CASSLWLGAGAYGYTF
TRBJ2-3 TRBV19 14 NA NA TGTGCCAGTAGTTCCCCGTCCTTCACAGATACGCAGTATTTT CASSSPSFTDTQYF
TRBJ2-7 TRBV7-5 15 NA NA TGTGCCAGCAGCCGAGCAAGCGGGAGGGCGGGGGAGCAGTACTTC CASSRASGRAGEQYF
TRBJ2-7 TRBV29-1 15 few NA TGCAGCGTTGAAGCTCCCCTGGGGTCTTCCTACGAGCAGTACTTC CSVEAPLGSSYEQYF
TRBJ2-1 TRBV9 18 NA TRBD2 TGTGCCAGCAGCTCAAGAAGACTAGCGGGAGGCCACTACAATGAGCAGTTCTTC CASSSRRLAGGHYNEQFF
TRBJ1-2 TRBV9 14 few NA TGTGCCAGCAGCTACAGGGAATTGGGTTATGGCTACACCTTC CASSYRELGYGYTF
TRBJ2-5 TRBV29-1 12 few NA TGCAGCGCGGGACTCCCCCAAGAGACCCAGTACTTC CSAGLPQETQYF
TRBJ1-2 TRBV11-3 14 medium-sized NA TGTGCCAGCAGCCAAAATAAGGAGGGTTATGGCTACACCTTC CASSQNKEGYGYTF
TRBJ2-2 TRBV19 16 NA TRBD1 TGTGCCAGCGGACAGGGGAGACCTCGGGAAACCGGGGAGCTGTTTTTT CASGQGRPRETGELFF
TRBJ2-5 TRBV5-1 14 NA TRBD1 TGCGCCAGCAGCATCGGGACAGTACAAGAGACCCAGTACTTC CASSIGTVQETQYF
TRBJ2-1 TRBV29-1 14 NA TRBD2 TGCAGCGTCGATGGACTAGCGGGATCAAATGAGCAGTTCTTC CSVDGLAGSNEQFF
TRBJ1-2 TRBV29-1 13 NA TRBD1 TGCAGCGTCCCCCGGGACAGGGGTCGTGGCTACACCTTC CSVPRDRGRGYTF
TRBJ1-4 TRBV9 15 few NA TGTGCCAGCAGTGGTAGTGGTAGGGGTGGTGAAAAACTGTTTTTT CASSGSGRGGEKLFF
TRBJ1-1 TRBV30 12 NA NA TGTGCCCTCAGGGCGGGGTCCACTGAAGCTTTCTTT CALRAGSTEAFF
TRBJ2-5 TRBV9 16 NA TRBD1 TGTGCCAGCACCTTGGGGACAGGGGGCTTCGCAGAGACCCAGTACTTC CASTLGTGGFAETQYF
TRBJ1-5 TRBV19 14 NA NA TGTGCCAGTAGTCCAACAGGGAGATGGCAGCCCCAGCATTTT CASSPTGRWQPQHF
TRBJ1-3 TRBV18 15 NA NA TGTGCCAGCTCAGGCGACAGGCCGCCTGGAAACACCATATATTTT CASSGDRPPGNTIYF
TRBJ2-7 TRBV11-3 15 NA TRBD2 TGTGCCAGCAGCCAGGGTAGCGGGCCCTCCTACGAGCAGTACTTC CASSQGSGPSYEQYF
TRBJ2-2 TRBV9 14 few NA TGTGCCAGCAGGAAGGGACTCCAGGATGGGGAGCTGTTTTTT CASRKGLQDGELFF
TRBJ2-7 TRBV30 14 NA NA TGTGCCTGTTCGTATGGAGTGGGCTCCTACGAGCAGTACTTC CACSYGVGSYEQYF
TRBJ1-5 TRBV2 14 NA NA TGTGCCAGCAGGGTCCGGGACACCCCGGAGCCCCAGCATTTT CASRVRDTPEPQHF
TRBJ1-5 TRBV19 17 NA NA TGTGCCAGTAGTATAGCCCCAGGCTCCTCTAGCAATCAGCCCCAGCATTTT CASSIAPGSSSNQPQHF
TRBJ1-5 TRBV6-8 15 NA NA TGTGCCACCGACCCCGGGACACTTAGCAATCAGCCCCAGCATTTT CATDPGTLSNQPQHF
TRBJ1-4 TRBV6-7 15 NA NA TGTGCCAGCAGTTACCCGGGGAGGGGTGATGAAAAACTGTTTTTT CASSYPGRGDEKLFF
TRBJ2-1 TRBV11-3 15 NA NA TGTGCCAGCAGCTTTGGATGGCTAGGCGGTGGTGAGCAGTTCTTC CASSFGWLGGGEQFF
TRBJ2-2 TRBV30 14 NA NA TGTGCCTCTCCTAGCGCCGATAACACCGGGGAGCTGTTTTTT CASPSADNTGELFF
TRBJ2-5 TRBV9 16 NA TRBD2 TGTGCCAGCAGCGTAGGGACTAGCGGGATTGGAGAGACCCAGTACTTC CASSVGTSGIGETQYF
TRBJ1-4 TRBV19 15 few NA TGTGCCAGTAGCCGCACCGGGAGTCAAAATGAAAAACTGTTTTTT CASSRTGSQNEKLFF
TRBJ2-1 TRBV6-8 15 NA NA TGTGCCAGCAGCCGGGGGGCAAGCTCCTACAATGAGCAGTTCTTC CASSRGASSYNEQFF
TRBJ2-1 TRBV5-1 15 once TRBD2 TGCGCCACCGGACTAGCGGGAGGAAGGGACAATGAGCAGTTCTTC CATGLAGGRDNEQFF
TRBJ2-3 TRBV25-1 15 NA NA TGTGCCAGCAGTGAACCGCGGCCTAGCACAGATACGCAGTATTTT CASSEPRPSTDTQYF
TRBJ2-1 TRBV30 16 NA NA TGTGCCTGGAGGGGCGAAGGGGTGGGGATTTACAATGAGCAGTTCTTC CAWRGEGVGIYNEQFF
TRBJ1-1 TRBV28 16 few NA TGTGCCAGCACCACGGGGGGGGAATGGATGAACACTGAAGCTTTCTTT CASTTGGEWMNTEAFF
TRBJ2-3 TRBV18 14 NA TRBD1 TGTGCCAGCTCACCACAACAGGGGAGAGATACGCAGTATTTT CASSPQQGRDTQYF
TRBJ2-3 TRBV10-1 12 NA NA TGCGCCAGCAGTGACCCGGCAAACACGCAGTATTTT CASSDPANTQYF
TRBJ2-1 TRBV6-8 15 few TRBD2 TGTGCCAGCAGTGTAGCGGGAGGGGTTTCGGGTGAGCAGTTCTTC CASSVAGGVSGEQFF
TRBJ2-1 TRBV6-4 17 NA TRBD2 TGTGCCAGCAGCCCTGGACCGGCGGGAGGGTCCATGCATGAGCAGTTCTTC CASSPGPAGGSMHEQFF
TRBJ1-1 TRBV14 15 NA TRBD1 TGTGCCAGCAGCCCAGACAGGGACCTTGTCACTGAAGCTTTCTTT CASSPDRDLVTEAFF
TRBJ2-1 TRBV19 15 NA TRBD2 TGTGCCAGTAAGGCTAGCGGGATCACCTACAATGAGCAGTTCTTC CASKASGITYNEQFF
TRBJ2-3 TRBV11-3 16 few TRBD2 TGTGCCAGCAGCGAGCAACTAGCGGGAGGGCCAGATACGCAGTATTTT CASSEQLAGGPDTQYF
TRBJ1-5 TRBV9 13 medium-sized TRBD1 TGTGCCAGCAGCAAGGACAGGAATCAGCCCCAGCATTTT CASSKDRNQPQHF
TRBJ1-5 TRBV6-8 14 NA NA TGTGCCAGCAGTCCCGGGACACCTTATCAGCCCCAGCATTTT CASSPGTPYQPQHF
TRBJ2-7 TRBV9 14 few NA TGTGCCAGCAGCGTAGCCCCTCCCCTATACGAGCAGTACTTC CASSVAPPLYEQYF
TRBJ2-5 TRBV11-3 17 medium-sized TRBD2 TGTGCCAGCAGACCAACGGGGGCTAGCGGGAGAGATGTGACCCAGTACTTC CASRPTGASGRDVTQYF
TRBJ1-3 TRBV28 15 few NA TGTGCCAGCGACTCCGGGCCGATCCAAGGAAACACCATATATTTT CASDSGPIQGNTIYF
TRBJ1-5 TRBV18 15 NA TRBD1 TGTGCCAGCTCCCAACAGGGGGGAAACAATCAGCCCCAGCATTTT CASSQQGGNNQPQHF